This record covers a single T cell receptor (beta chain). The CDR3 sequence is 15 residues long. CDR1 is LNHDA and CDR2 is SQIVND in the germline V gene (reference sequence). V lost 5 bases, J lost 1 base, and 14 bases lay in between. Original data processing: Reference gene primer amplification yielded estimated nucleated cell counts. Data came from immunoSEQ multiplex PCR; TCRdb stores just in-frame clones and leaves some out. The V and J calls and clone size are taken from that table; D and trimming were inferred from the DNA. Among 110,000 or so clones listed, 85% were seen once. This entry belongs to a study of blood T cell repertoires in COVID-19. Overall study: COVID-19 samples, acute and convalescent, were from the United States, Italy and Spain. Sources were T cells, B-cell-depleted T cells, or PBMCs; the material itself was cDNA or gDNA.

This clonotype was obtained from a human donor in a cohort sampled during active COVID-19. Sequencing used peripheral blood. The rearrangement joins TRBV19 to TRBJ1-1, with D uncertain. CDR3 residues: CASSPTPTENTEAFF. The DNA for the CDR3 is TGTGCCAGTAGTCCGACTCCGACCGAGAACACTGAAGCTTTCTTT.